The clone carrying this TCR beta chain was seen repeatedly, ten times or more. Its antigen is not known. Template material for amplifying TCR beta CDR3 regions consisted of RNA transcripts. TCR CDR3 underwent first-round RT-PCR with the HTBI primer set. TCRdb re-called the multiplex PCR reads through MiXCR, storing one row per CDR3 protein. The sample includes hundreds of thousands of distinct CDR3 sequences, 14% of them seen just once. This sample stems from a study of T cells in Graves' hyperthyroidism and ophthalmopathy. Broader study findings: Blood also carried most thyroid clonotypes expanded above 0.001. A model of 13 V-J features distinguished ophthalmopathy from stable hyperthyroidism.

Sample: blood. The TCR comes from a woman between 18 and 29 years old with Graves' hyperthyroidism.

The DNA for the CDR3 is TGTGCCAGCAGCTACCCCCGGGCAGGTTTGGTCCACGAGCAGTACTTC. Its protein is CASSYPRAGLVHEQYF. This chain links TRBV7-2 with TRBJ2-7; D not resolved. In germline, CDR1 is SGHTA, CDR2 FQGNSA. V was pared by 4 bases and J by 5 bases, with 21 bases between. The CDR3 runs 16 residues.